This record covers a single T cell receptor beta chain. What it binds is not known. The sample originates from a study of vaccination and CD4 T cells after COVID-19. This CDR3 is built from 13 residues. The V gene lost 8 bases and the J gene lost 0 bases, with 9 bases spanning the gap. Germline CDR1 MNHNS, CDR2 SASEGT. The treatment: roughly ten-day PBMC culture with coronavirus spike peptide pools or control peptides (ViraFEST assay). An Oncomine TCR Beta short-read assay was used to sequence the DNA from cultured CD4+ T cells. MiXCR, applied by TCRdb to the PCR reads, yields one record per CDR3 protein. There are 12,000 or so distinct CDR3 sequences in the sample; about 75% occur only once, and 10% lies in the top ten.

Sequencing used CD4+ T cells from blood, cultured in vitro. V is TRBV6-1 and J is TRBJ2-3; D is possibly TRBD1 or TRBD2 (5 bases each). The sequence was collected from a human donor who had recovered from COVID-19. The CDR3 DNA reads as TGTGCCAGCGGGACGGATAGCACAGATACGCAGTATTTT. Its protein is CASGTDSTDTQYF.